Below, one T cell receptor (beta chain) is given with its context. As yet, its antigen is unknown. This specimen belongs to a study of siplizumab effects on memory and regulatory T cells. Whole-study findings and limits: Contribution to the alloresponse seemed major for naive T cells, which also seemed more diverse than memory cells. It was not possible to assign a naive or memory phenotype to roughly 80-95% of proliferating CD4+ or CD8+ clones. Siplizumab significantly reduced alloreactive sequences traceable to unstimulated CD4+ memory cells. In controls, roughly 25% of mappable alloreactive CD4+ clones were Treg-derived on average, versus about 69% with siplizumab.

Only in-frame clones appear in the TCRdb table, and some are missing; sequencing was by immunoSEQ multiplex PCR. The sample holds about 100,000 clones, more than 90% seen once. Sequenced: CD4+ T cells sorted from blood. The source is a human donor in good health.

Written as DNA, the CDR3 is TGTGCCAGCAGCGTACGAGGAAGCGGGGGGGTCTACGAGCAGTACTTC. Residues: CASSVRGSGGVYEQYF. The chain uses TRBV9 and TRBJ2-7; TRBD2 agrees at 10 bases. J lost 3 bases, V lost 1 base, and 7 bases had no gene match. Germline CDR1 and CDR2: SGDLS and YYNGEE. The CDR3 contains 16 residues.